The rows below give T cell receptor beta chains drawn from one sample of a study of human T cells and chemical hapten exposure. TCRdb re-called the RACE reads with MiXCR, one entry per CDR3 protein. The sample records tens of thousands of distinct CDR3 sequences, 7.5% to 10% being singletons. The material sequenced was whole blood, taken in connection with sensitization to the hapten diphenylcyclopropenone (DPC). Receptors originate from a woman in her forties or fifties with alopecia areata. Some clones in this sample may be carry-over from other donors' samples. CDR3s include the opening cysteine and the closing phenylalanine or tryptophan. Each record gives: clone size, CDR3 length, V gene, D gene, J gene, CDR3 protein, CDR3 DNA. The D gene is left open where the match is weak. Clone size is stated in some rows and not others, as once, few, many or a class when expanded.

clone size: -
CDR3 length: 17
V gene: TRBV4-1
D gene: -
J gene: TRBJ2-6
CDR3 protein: CASSQDPRRAGANVLTF
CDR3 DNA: TGCGCCAGCAGCCAAGATCCCAGACGGGCTGGGGCCAACGTCCTGACTTTC

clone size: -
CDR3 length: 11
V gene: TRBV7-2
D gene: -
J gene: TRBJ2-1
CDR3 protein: CASSLGGEQFF
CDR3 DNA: TGTGCCAGCAGCTTAGGCGGTGAGCAGTTCTTC

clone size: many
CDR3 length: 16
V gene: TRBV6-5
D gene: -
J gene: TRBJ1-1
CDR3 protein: CASSYFGRWSNTEAFF
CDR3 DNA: TGTGCCAGCAGTTACTTCGGCAGGTGGTCAAACACTGAAGCTTTCTTT

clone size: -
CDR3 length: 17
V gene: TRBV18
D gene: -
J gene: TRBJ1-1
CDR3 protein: CASSPDLTSVWSTEAFF
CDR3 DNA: TGTGCCAGCTCACCAGACCTAACGTCGGTATGGAGCACTGAAGCTTTCTTT

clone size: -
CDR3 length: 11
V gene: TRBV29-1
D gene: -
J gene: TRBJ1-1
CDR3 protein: CSVTVGTEAFF
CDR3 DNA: TGCAGCGTCACGGTTGGCACTGAAGCTTTCTTT

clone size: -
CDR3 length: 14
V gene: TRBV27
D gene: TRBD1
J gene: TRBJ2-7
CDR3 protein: CASSARDSRYEQYF
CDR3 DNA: TGTGCCAGCAGTGCCCGGGACAGTCGCTACGAGCAGTACTTC

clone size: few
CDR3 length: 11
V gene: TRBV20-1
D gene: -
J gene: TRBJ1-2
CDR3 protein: CSVGSPRGYTF
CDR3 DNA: TGCAGTGTCGGGTCTCCTCGGGGCTACACCTTC

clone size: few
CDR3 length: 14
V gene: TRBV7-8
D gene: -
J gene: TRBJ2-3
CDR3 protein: CASSPPSRLYQQYF
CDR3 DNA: TGTGCCAGCAGCCCACCGAGCCGTTTATACCAACAGTATTTT

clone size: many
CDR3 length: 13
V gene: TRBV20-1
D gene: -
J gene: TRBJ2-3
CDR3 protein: CSARAPTYDTQYF
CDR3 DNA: TGCAGTGCTAGAGCGCCCACATACGATACGCAGTATTTT

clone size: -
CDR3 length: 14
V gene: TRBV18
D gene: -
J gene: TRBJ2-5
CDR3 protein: CASSPPMGQETQYF
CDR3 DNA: TGTGCCAGCTCACCACCGATGGGCCAAGAGACCCAGTACTTC

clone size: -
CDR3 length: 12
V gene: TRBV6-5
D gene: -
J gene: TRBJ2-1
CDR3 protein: CASSYSVGEQFF
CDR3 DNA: TGTGCCAGCAGTTACTCGGTCGGTGAGCAGTTCTTC

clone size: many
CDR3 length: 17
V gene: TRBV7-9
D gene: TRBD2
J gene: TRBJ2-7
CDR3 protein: CASSSGLVVLGEYEQYF
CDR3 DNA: TGTGCCAGCAGCTCGGGACTAGTGGTTTTGGGGGAATACGAGCAGTACTTC

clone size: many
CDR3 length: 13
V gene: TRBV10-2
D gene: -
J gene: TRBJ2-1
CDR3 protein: CASRDPGRDEQFF
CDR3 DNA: TGCGCCAGCAGAGACCCTGGGCGGGATGAGCAGTTCTTC

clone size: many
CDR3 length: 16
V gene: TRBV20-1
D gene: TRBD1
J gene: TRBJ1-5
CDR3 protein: CSAHRQTGRVNQPQHF
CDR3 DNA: TGCAGTGCTCACCGCCAGACAGGGCGGGTCAATCAGCCCCAGCATTTT

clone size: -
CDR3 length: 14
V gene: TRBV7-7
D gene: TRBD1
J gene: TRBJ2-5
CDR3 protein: CASSPTGDGETQYF
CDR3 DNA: TGTGCTAGCAGTCCGACAGGGGATGGGGAGACCCAGTACTTC

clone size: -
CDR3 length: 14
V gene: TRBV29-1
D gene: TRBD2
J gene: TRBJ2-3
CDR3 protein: CSVRTSGSGDTQYF
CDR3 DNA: TGCAGCGTTCGGACTAGCGGTTCTGGGGATACGCAGTATTTT

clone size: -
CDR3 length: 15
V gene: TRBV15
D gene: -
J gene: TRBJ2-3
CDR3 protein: CATSRVGLNTDTQYF
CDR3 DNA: TGTGCCACCAGCAGAGTTGGTTTAAACACAGATACGCAGTATTTT

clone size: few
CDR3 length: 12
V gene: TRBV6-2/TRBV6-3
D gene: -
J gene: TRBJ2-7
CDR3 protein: CASSFARGEQYF
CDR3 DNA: TGTGCCAGCAGTTTTGCCAGGGGCGAGCAGTACTTC

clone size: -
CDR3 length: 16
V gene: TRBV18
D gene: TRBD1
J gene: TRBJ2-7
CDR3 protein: CASSPHSETGVNEQYF
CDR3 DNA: TGTGCCAGCTCACCACATAGTGAGACAGGGGTTAACGAGCAGTACTTC

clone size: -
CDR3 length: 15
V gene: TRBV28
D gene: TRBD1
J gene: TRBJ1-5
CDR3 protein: CASSLSGQGHQPQHF
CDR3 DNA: TGTGCCAGCAGTTTATCGGGACAGGGACATCAGCCCCAGCATTTT

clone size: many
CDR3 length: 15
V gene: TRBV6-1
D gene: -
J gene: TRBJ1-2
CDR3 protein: CASSEARGRIRGYTF
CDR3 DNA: TGTGCCAGCAGTGAAGCCCGGGGCCGGATCCGGGGCTACACCTTC

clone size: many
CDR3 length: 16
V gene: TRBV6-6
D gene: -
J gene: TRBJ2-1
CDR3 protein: CASTNLGPYDDNEQFF
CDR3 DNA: TGTGCCAGCACGAACCTAGGACCCTATGACGACAATGAGCAGTTCTTC

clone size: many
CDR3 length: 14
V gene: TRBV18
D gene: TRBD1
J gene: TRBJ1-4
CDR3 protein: CASSSGTGAEKLFF
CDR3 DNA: TGTGCCAGCTCCTCCGGGACAGGGGCTGAAAAACTGTTTTTT

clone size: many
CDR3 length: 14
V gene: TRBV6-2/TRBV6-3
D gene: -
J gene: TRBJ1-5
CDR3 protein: CASSHGRNNQPQHF
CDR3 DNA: TGTGCCAGCAGCCATGGACGGAACAATCAGCCCCAGCATTTT

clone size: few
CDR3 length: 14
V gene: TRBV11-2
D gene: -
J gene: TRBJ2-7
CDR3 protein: CASSSGTFSYEQYF
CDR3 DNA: TGTGCCAGCAGCTCCGGGACGTTCTCCTACGAGCAGTACTTC

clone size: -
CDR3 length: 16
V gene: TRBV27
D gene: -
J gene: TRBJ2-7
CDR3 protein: CASSPFSPSSSYEQYF
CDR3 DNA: TGTGCCAGCAGCCCCTTTTCCCCTAGCTCTTCCTACGAGCAGTACTTC

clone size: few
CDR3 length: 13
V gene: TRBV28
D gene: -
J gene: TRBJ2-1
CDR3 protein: CASSSTPVNEQFF
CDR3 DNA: TGTGCCAGCAGTTCGACCCCAGTCAATGAGCAGTTCTTC

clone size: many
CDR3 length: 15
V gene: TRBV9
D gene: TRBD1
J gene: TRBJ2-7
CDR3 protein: CASSVEWTGYYEQYF
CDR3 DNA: TGTGCCAGCAGCGTAGAATGGACAGGATACTACGAGCAGTACTTC

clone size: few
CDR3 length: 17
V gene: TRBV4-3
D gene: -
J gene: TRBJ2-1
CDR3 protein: CASSQDFRGFNYNEQFF
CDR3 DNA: TGCGCCAGCAGCCAAGATTTTCGGGGCTTCAACTACAATGAGCAGTTCTTC

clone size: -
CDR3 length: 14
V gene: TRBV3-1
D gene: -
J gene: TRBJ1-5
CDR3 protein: CASSQGAVNQPQHF
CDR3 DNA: TGTGCCAGCAGCCAAGGGGCAGTTAATCAGCCCCAGCATTTT

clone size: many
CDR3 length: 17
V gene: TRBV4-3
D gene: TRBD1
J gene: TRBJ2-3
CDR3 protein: CASSPIRDSLSTDTQYF
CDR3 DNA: TGCGCCAGCAGCCCTATCCGGGACAGCCTTAGCACAGATACGCAGTATTTT

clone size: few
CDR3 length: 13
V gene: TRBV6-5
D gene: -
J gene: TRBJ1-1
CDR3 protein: CASSYRNRPEAFF
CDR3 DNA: TGTGCCAGCAGTTACCGCAATCGGCCTGAAGCTTTCTTT

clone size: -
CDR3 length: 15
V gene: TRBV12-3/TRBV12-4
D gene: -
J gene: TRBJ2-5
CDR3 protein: CASSRERPNQETQYF
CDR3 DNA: TGTGCCAGCAGTAGGGAGAGGCCCAACCAAGAGACCCAGTACTTC